These 11 T cell receptor beta chains originate from one sample sequenced in a study of shared clonotypes between healthy human individuals. Clones were read by immunoSEQ multiplex PCR, and TCRdb kept only the in-frame ones, dropping some. The table records around 2,000,000 clones, about 94% of them present only once. Terminally differentiated effector memory CD45RA+ cells were excluded from the naive CD8 cells, which were CD45RO-negative and positively selected for CCR7. The sequenced material came from naive CD8+ T cells sorted from blood. The receptors derive from a man aged 18 to 29 in good health.

As to this clone: This specimen includes other DNA sequences encoding the same CDR3. This chain connects TRBV7-9 to TRBJ1-1, with D uncertain. The V end was cut by 1 base, the J end by 1 base, with 10 bases between. Germline V lookup: CDR1 SEHNR, CDR2 FQNEAQ (reference sequence). The CDR3 length is 15 residues. The CDR3 region is CASSLEVGQNTEAFF. The CDR3, as DNA: TGTGCCAGCAGCTTAGAGGTAGGGCAGAACACTGAAGCTTTCTTT.

The V call is TRBV19, the J call TRBJ1-1, with D possibly being TRBD1 (5 bases). Between the trimmed V and J ends, which lost 5 bases and 11 bases, there was a span of 18 bases. CDR1 and CDR2 (germline): LNHDA, SQIVND (reference sequence). This CDR3 region has 13 residues. CDR3 in DNA: TGTGCCAGTAGTCCGCTTCCGGGGGACCAGGCTTTCTTT. Translated: CASSPLPGDQAFF. The whole variable domain, remainder taken from reference TRBV19 and TRBJ1-1, is DGGITQSPKYLFRKEGQNVTLSCEQNLNHDAMYWYRQDPGQGLRLIYYSQIVNDFQKGDIAEGYSVSREKKESFPLTVTSAQKNPTAFYLCASSPLPGDQAFFGQGTRLTVV.

A remark on this clone: Other DNA sequences of this sample code for an identical CDR3. The chain has TRBV6-6 and TRBJ1-1, with unresolved D. The CDR3 is 15 residues long. V gave up 0 bases and J gave up 1 base, with 9 bases separating them. The germline gives CDR1 MNHNY, CDR2 SVGAGI (reference sequence). The CDR3 is CASSYSEGPNTEAFF. CDR3 nucleotide sequence: TGTGCCAGCAGTTACTCGGAGGGTCCGAACACTGAAGCTTTCTTT.

A few counts support this clone. The gene calls are TRBV10-3 and TRBJ2-1, with 7 bases fitting TRBD2. The trim removed 2 bases at V and 3 bases at J, leaving 7 bases unmatched. CDR1 ENHRY and CDR2 SYGVKD come from the germline V gene. This CDR3 has 16 amino acids. Written as DNA, the CDR3 is TGTGCCATCAGTGAGCCGACTAGCCCCGACTACAATGAGCAGTTCTTC. It codes for CAISEPTSPDYNEQFF.

The chain has TRBV2 and TRBJ2-5; 8 bases agree with TRBD2. Germline CDR1 and CDR2: SNHLY and FYNNEI. The CDR3 runs to 15 residues. The trim removed 7 bases at V and 0 bases at J, leaving 7 bases unmatched. In DNA, the CDR3 is TGTGCCAGCATCAGCCGTAGCGGGGACCAAGAGACCCAGTACTTC. Encoded protein: CASISRSGDQETQYF.

The rearrangement links TRBV6-1 to TRBJ2-7; no firm D call. V was shortened by 1 base and J by 0 bases, with 13 bases between the two germline ends. The CDR3 sequence is 16 residues long. Germline loops: CDR1 MNHNS, CDR2 SASEGT. Here the CDR3 reads CASSEEVDAASYEQYF. CDR3 DNA: TGTGCCAGCAGTGAAGAAGTGGATGCCGCCTCCTACGAGCAGTACTTC.

This clone was seen a single time. V is TRBV15 and J is TRBJ1-2; D gene unclear. The CDR3 spans 15 residues. Germline CDR1 and CDR2: LNHNV and YYDKDF (reference sequence). V shed 0 bases and J shed 3 bases, with 11 bases lying between them. The CDR3 loop reads CATSRDFSPDYGYTF. Written as DNA, the CDR3 is TGTGCCACCAGCAGAGATTTCAGTCCGGACTATGGCTACACCTTC.

The rearrangement joins TRBV5-1 to TRBJ2-7; a possible D gene is TRBD2 (6 bases). The CDR3 loop spans 16 amino acids. Germline V gene lookup returns CDR1 SGHRS and CDR2 YFSETQ. Trimming cost V 0 bases and J 1 base, with 14 bases left between them. The CDR3 sequence is CASSLDSSGTSYEQYF. The CDR3 DNA reads TGCGCCAGCAGCTTGGATAGTAGCGGAACTTCCTACGAGCAGTACTTC.

The chain has TRBV7-3 and TRBJ2-7; weak D call: TRBD2 (6 bases). V lost 5 bases and J lost 4, with 27 bases in between. There are 18 residues in the CDR3. Germline-derived CDR1 and CDR2 are SGHTA and FQGTGA. Here the CDR3 DNA reads TGTGCCAGCAGCCTCCATATAGAGGGACTTCCTCAGGAGTACGAGCAGTACTTC. The encoded protein is CASSLHIEGLPQEYEQYF.

The chain has TRBV27 and TRBJ2-7; D unresolved. The V gene lost 4 bases and the J gene lost 3 bases, with 13 bases spanning the gap. The CDR3 runs to 14 residues. Germline loops: CDR1 MNHEY, CDR2 SMNVEV (reference sequence). The CDR3 region has the DNA TGTGCCAGCAGTTCCGTCGATAACAGCTACGAGCAGTACTTC. Translation gives CASSSVDNSYEQYF.

This chain links TRBV2 with TRBJ1-4; 7 nucleotides align to TRBD1. Germline V CDR1 and CDR2: SNHLY, FYNNEI. The CDR3 sequence is 15 residues long. Unmatched junction bases numbered 9, after V lost 6 bases and J lost 5 bases. The DNA for the CDR3 is TGTGCCAGCAGGGACGACAGGGTGGAGAATGAAAAACTGTTTTTT. Translation gives CASRDDRVENEKLFF.